The sequence of this T cell receptor (beta chain) was determined in a study of identical twins. TCRdb independently ran MiXCR on the 5' RACE reads; one entry per CDR3 protein. This sample has 310,000 or so distinct CDR3 sequences, with over 8.5% found just once. There are 15 residues in the CDR3. Germline V gives CDR1 SGHVS, CDR2 FQNEAQ. V dropped 7 bases and J dropped 2 bases, with 16 bases sitting between them. These data are also associated with another study on yellow fever vaccine responses in identical twins. This second report adds: Among the twins, the vaccine T cell response reportedly seemed partly convergent and partly personalized.

The sequence was collected from a woman younger than 30 in good health. The chain employs TRBV7-8 and TRBJ2-3, with D possibly TRBD2 on 6 matching bases. Material for sequencing was CD8+ T cells sorted from blood. The CDR3 bases are TGTGCCAGCAACCACCTTCCGGGAGCCACAGATACGCAGTATTTT. It specifies CASNHLPGATDTQYF.